What follows describes a single TCR beta chain. This clone has only one observation. The antigen it recognizes is unknown. No much larger clone is present one base from it, and per-base qualities are unavailable. Library preparation employed the immunoSEQ multiplex PCR assay. In its TCRdb copy, this immuneACCESS table keeps in-frame sequences only and misses some clones. Where compared with another copy, unresolved V genes explain less than half of these, and the others have no known cause. The sample yields about 660,000 clones; more than 75% were counted once. The ten largest account for about 0.01% of the sample. The trim is 5 bases for V and 4 bases for J, with a gap of 15 bases between the germline ends. According to the germline V gene, CDR1 reads SGHVS and CDR2 reads FQNEAQ. The CDR3 runs 15 amino acids, cysteine and phenylalanine included. Only the CDR3 DNA is retained, 45 bases long and in frame from the first base.

This entry comes from a study of shared T cell receptors in the human thymus (dated by TCRdb to the early 2020s). Broadly, across the study: The study examined how the human thymus generates shared, self-reactive T-cell receptor alpha chains.

This sample also belongs to another study, concerning human thymus T cells. The second study reports: Donors were immunologically healthy infants undergoing open corrective cardiac surgery for congenital heart defects in Finland. Thymus tissue was collected as surgical resects that were removed during corrective cardiac surgery. Usage of V and J gene segments appeared to be biased in both the thymic and the peripheral blood repertoires. The related research reported highly overlapping thymic TCR repertoires among unrelated individuals. The study described the TCR alpha and beta repertoires in under ten infant thymus samples and a few matching peripheral blood samples. Donor ages ranging from about 6 to 244 days were recorded, and a handful of male and two female infants were included in the cohort. After being mechanically released from the tissue, thymocytes were kept at -70 degrees C in pellets of about 10-32 million cells. A QIAsymphony instrument was used to extract genomic DNA from frozen cell pellets. Using the immunoSEQ multiplex PCR assay, the TCRB and TCRAD loci were amplified from a standardized quantity of quality-controlled genomic DNA. The amplicons spanned the V(D)J region and were long enough to cover the CDR3 and allow V and J genes to be identified. Amplicon sequencing was performed on an Illumina platform through the commercial immunoSEQ service. Primer bias and sequencing errors were corrected as previously described, and TCRAD and TCRB definitions were based on the IMGT database. The repertoires were analysed using immunoSEQ Analyzer 3.0 and VDJTools for basic statistics, V/J segment usage, diversity estimates, rarefaction and pairwise overlap. Diversity was estimated with Chao1, ChaoE, Efron-Thisted, Shannon and inverse Simpson indices, and also on datasets down-sampled to the smallest sample. Repertoire overlap was determined by strict matching of CDR3 nucleotide sequence, V gene and J gene, and Jaccard-based multidimensional scaling clustering was applied. On average, approximately 790,000 unique TCRB clonotypes were obtained from thymus samples, compared with approximately 84,000 from blood samples.

The specimen sequenced was thymocytes. This receptor was obtained from a boy younger than two with a congenital heart defect. Donor details come from another sample of the same person, matched by shared clones. The chain is encoded by TRBV7-8 joined to TRBJ1-3; TRBD1 could be the D gene, as 6 bases match. The CDR3 in this case is CASSTTGTIGNTIYF. The base sequence is TGTGCCAGCAGCACGACCGGGACAATCGGAAACACCATATATTTT.